The clone carrying this TCR beta chain was detected only a few times. No antigen is known for it. The CDR3 runs 13 residues. V lost 5 bases to trimming and J lost 7 bases, with 14 bases between them. Germline values: CDR1 SQVTM, CDR2 ANQGSEA. Here immunoSEQ multiplex PCR was the method, and the copy in TCRdb shows in-frame clones only, minus some. This table has around 500,000 clones, 81% appearing once. This specimen belongs to a study of shared clonotypes between healthy human individuals. Overall study findings and caveats: Clonotype sharing across donors was expected to vary with sequencing depth.

The genes are TRBV29-1 and TRBJ2-2; the D gene is possibly TRBD2 (6 bases). The TCR originated in a woman aged 40 to 55 in good health. Some clones in this sample may be carry-over from other donors' samples. Sequencing was done on a sample of PBMCs. For the CDR3, the DNA is TGCAGCGTTTTGATCGGGGGTGGCGGGGAGCTGTTTTTT. This gives the protein CSVLIGGGGELFF.